This T cell receptor (beta chain) stems from a study of OX40 agonist ivuxolimab in advanced cancers. Study overall: The dose-escalation cohort had hepatocellular carcinoma, melanoma, renal cell or head and neck cancer.

V was pared by 0 bases and J by 1 base, with 8 bases of the junction left unmatched. Looked up from germline, CDR1 is SGHRS and CDR2 is YFSETQ. The CDR3 runs to 18 residues. The data were produced by immunoSEQ multiplex PCR, yet TCRdb's version contains in-frame clones alone and is incomplete. The top ten hold around 0.33% of the sample, which has under 200,000 clones, 90% to 95% seen once. The sample here was CD4+ or CD8+ T cells sorted from blood, taken in a trial of the OX40 agonist ivuxolimab. The origin of this receptor is an adult with an advanced solid tumor such as melanoma, head and neck, liver or kidney cancer. The rearrangement joins TRBV5-1 to TRBJ1-4, with 8 nucleotides matching TRBD1. The CDR3 nucleotides read TGCGCCAGCAGCTTGGCCCGGACAGGGTCGGGAACTAATGAAAAACTGTTTTTT. Amino acids: CASSLARTGSGTNEKLFF.